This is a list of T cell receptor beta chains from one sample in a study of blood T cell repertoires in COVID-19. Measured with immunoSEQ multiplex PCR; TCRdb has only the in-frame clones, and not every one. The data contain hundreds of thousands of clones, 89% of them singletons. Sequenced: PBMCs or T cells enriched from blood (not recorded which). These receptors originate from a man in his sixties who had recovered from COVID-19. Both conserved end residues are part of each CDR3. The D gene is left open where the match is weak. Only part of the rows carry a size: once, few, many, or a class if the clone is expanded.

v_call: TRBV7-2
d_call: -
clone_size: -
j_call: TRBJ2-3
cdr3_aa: CASSLSQGKDTQYF
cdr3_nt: TGTGCCAGCAGCTTATCGCAGGGGAAAGATACGCAGTATTTT

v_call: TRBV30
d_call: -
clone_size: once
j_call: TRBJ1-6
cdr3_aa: CAWTPHAGRGSPLHF
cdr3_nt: TGTGCCTGGACCCCCCACGCGGGCAGGGGTTCACCCCTCCACTTT

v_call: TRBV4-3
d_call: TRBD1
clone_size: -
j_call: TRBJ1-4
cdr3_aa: CASSQGTGRIGEKLFF
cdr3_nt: TGCGCCAGCAGCCAAGGGACAGGGAGAATAGGCGAAAAACTGTTTTTT

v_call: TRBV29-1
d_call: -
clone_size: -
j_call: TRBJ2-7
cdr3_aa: CSVERGRGVGEQYF
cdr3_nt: TGCAGCGTTGAACGAGGGCGCGGTGTAGGGGAGCAGTACTTC

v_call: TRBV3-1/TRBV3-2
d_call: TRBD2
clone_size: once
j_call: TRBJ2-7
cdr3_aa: CASSQGEATSGRALGEQYF
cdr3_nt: TGTGCCAGCAGCCAAGGAGAGGCAACTAGCGGGAGGGCCCTGGGTGAGCAGTACTTC

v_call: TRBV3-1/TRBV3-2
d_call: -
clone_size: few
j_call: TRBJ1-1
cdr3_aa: CASSQLPGGAFF
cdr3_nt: TGTGCCAGCAGCCAACTTCCCGGTGGAGCTTTCTTT

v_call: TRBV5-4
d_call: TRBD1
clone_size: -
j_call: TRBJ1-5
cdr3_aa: CASSLGQGGTPQHF
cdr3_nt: TGTGCCAGCAGCTTAGGACAGGGGGGGACGCCCCAGCATTTT

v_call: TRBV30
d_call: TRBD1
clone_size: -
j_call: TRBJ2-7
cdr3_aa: CAWSVINRGSYEQYF
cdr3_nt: TGTGCCTGGAGTGTGATTAACAGGGGCTCCTACGAGCAGTACTTC

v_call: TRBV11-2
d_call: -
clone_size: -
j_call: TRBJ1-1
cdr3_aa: CASSFHSSEAFF
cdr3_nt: TGTGCCAGCAGCTTTCACTCAAGTGAAGCTTTCTTT

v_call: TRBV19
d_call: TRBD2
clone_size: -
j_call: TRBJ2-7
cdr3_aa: CASSIFGRSYEQYF
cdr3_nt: TGTGCCAGTAGTATATTCGGGAGGTCCTACGAGCAGTACTTC

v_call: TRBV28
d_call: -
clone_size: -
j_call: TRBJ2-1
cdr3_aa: CASSLGGGGGYNEQFF
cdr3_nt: TGTGCCAGCAGTTTAGGAGGGGGCGGCGGCTACAATGAGCAGTTCTTC

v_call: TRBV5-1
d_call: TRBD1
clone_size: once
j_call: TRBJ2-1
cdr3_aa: CASRPTGGFYNEQFF
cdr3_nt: TGCGCCAGCAGACCGACAGGGGGCTTCTACAATGAGCAGTTCTTC

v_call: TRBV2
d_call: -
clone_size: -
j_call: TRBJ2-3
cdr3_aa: CASSEIRAADTQYF
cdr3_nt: TGTGCCAGCAGTGAAATACGAGCTGCAGATACGCAGTATTTT

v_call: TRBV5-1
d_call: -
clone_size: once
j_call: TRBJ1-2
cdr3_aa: CASSFRVEGYGYTF
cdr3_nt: TGCGCCAGCAGCTTCAGGGTAGAAGGGTATGGCTACACCTTC